The clone carrying this T cell receptor beta chain was counted only a few times. Its antigen is unidentified. Healthy donors had no documented immune events, such as infections, while sampled. This specimen belongs to a study of identifying expanded T cells in peripheral blood. Study-wide points: Technical replicates showed about 1.2 changed clones; two weeks 15 to 20; four weeks 19. Variance in clone template counts between approximately two-week samples significantly increased with total template count across all healthy donors.

Germline V gene sequence: CDR1 ENHRY, CDR2 SYGVKD. This CDR3 is 14 amino acids long. Trimming took 7 bases from V and 8 from J; bases not matched to a gene: 12. Sequencing used immunoSEQ multiplex PCR; TCRdb keeps in-frame clones, though not all of them. The table lists roughly 92,000 clones, 70% to 90% of them singletons. The origin of this receptor is a person aged 18 to 70 in good health. The chain has TRBV10-3 and TRBJ1-2; 8 bases map to TRBD1. Sequenced sample: blood. The CDR3 coding sequence is TGTGCCATCACCAACCCGACAGGGGTTCAAGGCTACACCTTC. It specifies CAITNPTGVQGYTF.